This TCR beta chain was recorded in a study of T cell changes during pregnancy in multiple sclerosis. Libraries were prepared by immunoSEQ multiplex PCR; TCRdb keeps only in-frame clonotypes and omits some of them. The profile shows roughly 24,000 clones, roughly 86% of them singletons. Germline-derived CDR1 and CDR2 are SQVTM and ANQGSEA. CDR3 length: 14 amino acids. Trimming shortened V by 7 bases and J by 4 bases, and 14 bases separated the two germline ends. This chain joins TRBV29-1 and TRBJ1-6; unclear D gene. This material consisted of CD4+ T cells from peripheral blood mononuclear cells, taken in the second trimester of pregnancy. The TCR originated in a female donor in good health, enrolled as a control in a pregnancy study. This CDR3 reads CSASSGGYNSPLHF. In DNA form, the CDR3 reads TGCAGCGCCAGCTCCGGCGGGTATAATTCACCCCTCCACTTT.